This T cell receptor beta chain was sequenced during a study of blood T cell repertoires in COVID-19. Study in general: Sites across the United States, Italy and Spain contributed samples from acute and convalescent COVID-19. Sources were T cells, B-cell-depleted T cells, or PBMCs; the material itself was cDNA or gDNA.

Trimming removed 9 bases from V and 6 bases from J; junction bases left unmatched: 4. CDR1 and CDR2 (germline): SEHNR, FQNEAQ (reference sequence). The CDR3 is 12 residues long. Authors' methods: Using reference gene primer amplification, nucleated cell counts were estimated. Method: immunoSEQ multiplex PCR; TCRdb's copy keeps in-frame clones and lacks some. V and J calls and clone size are as listed in that table; D and trimming were resolved from the DNA. The sample shows hundreds of thousands of clones, around 86% of them seen only once. Source material: peripheral blood. The rearrangement links TRBV7-9 to TRBJ2-3, with 9 bases identical to TRBD2. The sequence derives from a woman in her 30s who had recovered from COVID-19. CDR3 sequence reads: CARSAGGDTQYF. For the CDR3, the DNA is TGTGCCAGGTCGGCGGGGGGGGATACGCAGTATTTT.